What follows describes a single TCR beta chain. Its target is not known. Germline CDR1 reads MNHEY; CDR2 reads SVGEGT. V gave up 5 bases and J gave up 3 bases, with 16 bases separating them. The CDR3 runs to 15 residues. The sample originates from a study of T cell responses to AZD1222 COVID-19 vaccine. General observations from the study: Without day 14 samples, only post-peak T cell repertoires were studied.

Data came from immunoSEQ multiplex PCR; TCRdb stores just in-frame clones and leaves some out. The profile shows about 69,000 clones, less than 90% of them singletons. The source was peripheral blood, collected 28 days after the second AZD1222 dose. The TCR sequence derives from an adult who received the AZD1222 COVID-19 vaccine. V is TRBV6-2 or TRBV6-3 and J is TRBJ1-2; D gene unclear. CDR3 in amino acids: CASSRSGETYYGYTF. DNA for the CDR3: TGTGCCAGCAGTAGGTCTGGGGAAACCTACTATGGCTACACCTTC.